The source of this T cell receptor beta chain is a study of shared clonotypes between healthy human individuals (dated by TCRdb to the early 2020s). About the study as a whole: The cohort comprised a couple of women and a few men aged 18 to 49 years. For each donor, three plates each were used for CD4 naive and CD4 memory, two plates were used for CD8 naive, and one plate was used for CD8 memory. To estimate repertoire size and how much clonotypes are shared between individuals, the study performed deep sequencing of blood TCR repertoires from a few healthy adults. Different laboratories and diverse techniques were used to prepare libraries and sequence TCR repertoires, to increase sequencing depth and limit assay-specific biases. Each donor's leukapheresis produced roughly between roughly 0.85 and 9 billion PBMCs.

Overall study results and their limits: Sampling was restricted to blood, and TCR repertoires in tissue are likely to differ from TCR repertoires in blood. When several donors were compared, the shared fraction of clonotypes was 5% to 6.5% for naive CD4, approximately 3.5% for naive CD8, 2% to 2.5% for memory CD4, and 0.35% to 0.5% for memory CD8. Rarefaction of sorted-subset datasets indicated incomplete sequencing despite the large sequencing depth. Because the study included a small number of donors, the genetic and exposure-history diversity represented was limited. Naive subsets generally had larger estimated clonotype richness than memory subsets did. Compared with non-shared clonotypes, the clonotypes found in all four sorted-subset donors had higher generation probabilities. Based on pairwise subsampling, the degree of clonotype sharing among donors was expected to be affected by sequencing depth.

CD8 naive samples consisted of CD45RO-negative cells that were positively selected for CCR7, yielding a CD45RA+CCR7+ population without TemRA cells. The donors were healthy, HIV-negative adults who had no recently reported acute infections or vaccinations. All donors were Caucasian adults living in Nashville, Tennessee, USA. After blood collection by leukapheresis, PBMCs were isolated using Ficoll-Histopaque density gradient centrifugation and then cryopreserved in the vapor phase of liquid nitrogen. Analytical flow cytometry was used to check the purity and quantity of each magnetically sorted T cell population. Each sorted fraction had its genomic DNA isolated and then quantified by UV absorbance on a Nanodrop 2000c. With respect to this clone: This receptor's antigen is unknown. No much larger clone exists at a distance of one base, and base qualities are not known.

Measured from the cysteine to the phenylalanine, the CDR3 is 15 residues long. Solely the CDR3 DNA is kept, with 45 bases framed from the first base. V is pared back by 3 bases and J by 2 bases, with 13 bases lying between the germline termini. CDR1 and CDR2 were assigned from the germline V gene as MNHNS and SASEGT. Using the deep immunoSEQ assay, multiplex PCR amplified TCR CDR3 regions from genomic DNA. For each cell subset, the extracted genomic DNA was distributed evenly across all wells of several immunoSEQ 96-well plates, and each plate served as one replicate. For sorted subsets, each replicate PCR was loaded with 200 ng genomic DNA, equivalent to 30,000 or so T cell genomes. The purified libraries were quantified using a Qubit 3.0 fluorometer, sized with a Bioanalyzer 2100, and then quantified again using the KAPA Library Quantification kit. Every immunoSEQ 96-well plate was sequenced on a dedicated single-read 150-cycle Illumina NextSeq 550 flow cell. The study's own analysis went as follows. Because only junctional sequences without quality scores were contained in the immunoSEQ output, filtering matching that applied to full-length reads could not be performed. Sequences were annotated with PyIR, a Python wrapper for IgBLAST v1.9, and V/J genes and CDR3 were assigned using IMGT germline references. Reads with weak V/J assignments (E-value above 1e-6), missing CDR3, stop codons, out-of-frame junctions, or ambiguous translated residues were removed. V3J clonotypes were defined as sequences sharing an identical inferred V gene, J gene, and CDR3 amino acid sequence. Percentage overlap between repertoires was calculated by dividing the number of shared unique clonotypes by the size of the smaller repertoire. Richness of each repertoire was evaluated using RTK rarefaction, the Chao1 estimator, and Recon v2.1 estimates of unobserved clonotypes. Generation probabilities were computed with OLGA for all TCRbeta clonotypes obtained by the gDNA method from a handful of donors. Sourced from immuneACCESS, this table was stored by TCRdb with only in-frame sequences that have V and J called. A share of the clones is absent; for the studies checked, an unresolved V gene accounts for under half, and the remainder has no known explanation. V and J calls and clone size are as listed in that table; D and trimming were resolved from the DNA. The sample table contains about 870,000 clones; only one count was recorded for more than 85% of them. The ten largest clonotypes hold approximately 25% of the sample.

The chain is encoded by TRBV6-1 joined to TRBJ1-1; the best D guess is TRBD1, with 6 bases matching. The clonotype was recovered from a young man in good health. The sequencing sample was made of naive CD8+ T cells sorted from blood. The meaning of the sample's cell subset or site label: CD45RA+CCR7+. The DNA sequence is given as TGTGCCAGCAGTGATGTCGGGGGGCTCAACACTGAAGCTTTCTTT. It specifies CASSDVGGLNTEAFF.